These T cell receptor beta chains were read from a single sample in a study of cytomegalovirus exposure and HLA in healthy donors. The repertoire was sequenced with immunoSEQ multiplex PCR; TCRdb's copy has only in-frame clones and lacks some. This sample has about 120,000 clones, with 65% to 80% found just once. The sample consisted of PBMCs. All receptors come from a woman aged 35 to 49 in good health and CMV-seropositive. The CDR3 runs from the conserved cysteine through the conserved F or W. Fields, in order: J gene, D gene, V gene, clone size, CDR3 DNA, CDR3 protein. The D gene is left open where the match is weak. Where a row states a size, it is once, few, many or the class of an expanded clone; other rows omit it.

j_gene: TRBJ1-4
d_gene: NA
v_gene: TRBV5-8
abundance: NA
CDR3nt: TGTGCCAGCAGCGCCCGACAGGTCCCTAATGAAAAACTGTTTTTT
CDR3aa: CASSARQVPNEKLFF

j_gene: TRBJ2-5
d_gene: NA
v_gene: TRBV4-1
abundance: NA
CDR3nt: TGCGCCAGCAGCCAAGATGATGGGGGCGCCCCGAAGACCCAGTACTTC
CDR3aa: CASSQDDGGAPKTQYF

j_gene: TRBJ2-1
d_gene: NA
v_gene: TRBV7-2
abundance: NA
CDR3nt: TGTGCCAGCAGCCAGGGGAGACACAATGAGCAGTTCTTC
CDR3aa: CASSQGRHNEQFF

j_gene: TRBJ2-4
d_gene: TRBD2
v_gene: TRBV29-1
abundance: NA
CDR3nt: TGCAGCGTTGCTGGACTAGCGGGATTGGGGGGAAACATTCAGTACTTC
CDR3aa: CSVAGLAGLGGNIQYF

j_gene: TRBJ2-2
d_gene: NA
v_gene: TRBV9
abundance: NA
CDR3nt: TGTGCCAGCAGCGTACGACTAGGCGGAACCGGGGAGCTGTTTTTT
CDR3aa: CASSVRLGGTGELFF

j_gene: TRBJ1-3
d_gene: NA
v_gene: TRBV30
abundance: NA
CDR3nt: TGTGCCTGGAGCGGGTCCGCGCGCACCATATATTTT
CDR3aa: CAWSGSARTIYF

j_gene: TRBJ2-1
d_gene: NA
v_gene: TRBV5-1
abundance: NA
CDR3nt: TGCGCCAGCAGCTCCCTGGGGGGTCTCAATGAGCAGTTCTTC
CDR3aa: CASSSLGGLNEQFF

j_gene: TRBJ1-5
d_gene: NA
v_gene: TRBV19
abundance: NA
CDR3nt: TGTGCCAGTAGGGGCATCAATCAGCCCCAGCATTTT
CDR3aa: CASRGINQPQHF

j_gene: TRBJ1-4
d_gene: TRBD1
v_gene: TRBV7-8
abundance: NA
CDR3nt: TGTGCCAGCAGCCCCGACAGGGCGGGTAATGAAAAACTGTTTTTT
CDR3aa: CASSPDRAGNEKLFF

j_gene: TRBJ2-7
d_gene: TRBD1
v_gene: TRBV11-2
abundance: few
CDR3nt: TGTGCCAGCAGCTTCAGACAGGGGGGAAACGAGCAGTACTTC
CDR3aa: CASSFRQGGNEQYF